Listed below are T cell receptor beta chains from one sample, sequenced in a study of cytomegalovirus exposure and HLA in healthy donors. The data were produced by immunoSEQ multiplex PCR, yet TCRdb's version contains in-frame clones alone and is incomplete. The sample lists over 150,000 clones, over 70% occurring once. The sample was PBMCs. The receptors derive from a male donor in good health and CMV-seronegative. The CDR3 runs from the conserved cysteine through the conserved F or W. The order of the fields is J gene, V gene, D gene, clone size, CDR3 DNA, CDR3 protein. The D gene is left open where the match is weak. Clone size is not always given. Where it is, it says once, few, many or a class for expanded clones.

j_call: TRBJ2-7; v_call: TRBV6-5; d_call: -; clone_size: -; cdr3_nt: TGTGCCAGCGCCGGGAGTGGGACTCCAAACTACGAGCAGTACTTC; cdr3_aa: CASAGSGTPNYEQYF
j_call: TRBJ2-3; v_call: TRBV4-3; d_call: TRBD2; clone_size: -; cdr3_nt: TGCGCCAGCAGCCTATTCGGGACTAGCGGCACAGATACGCAGTATTTT; cdr3_aa: CASSLFGTSGTDTQYF
j_call: TRBJ2-7; v_call: TRBV18; d_call: -; clone_size: few; cdr3_nt: TGTGCCAGCTCACCGCGACAGAGCCTAAACGGCTACGAGCAGTACTTC; cdr3_aa: CASSPRQSLNGYEQYF
j_call: TRBJ1-5; v_call: TRBV18; d_call: -; clone_size: -; cdr3_nt: TGTGCCAGCTCACCATGGCAAGGAGACGATCAGCCCCAGCATTTT; cdr3_aa: CASSPWQGDDQPQHF
j_call: TRBJ2-4; v_call: TRBV9; d_call: TRBD2; clone_size: once; cdr3_nt: TGTGCCAGCAGCGCCGGGACTAGCGGGAACGAGGGGAAAAACATTCAGTACTTC; cdr3_aa: CASSAGTSGNEGKNIQYF
j_call: TRBJ2-7; v_call: TRBV25-1; d_call: TRBD2; clone_size: -; cdr3_nt: TGTGCCAGCAGCCCTAGACCGGGACTAGTATTATACGAGCAGTACTTC; cdr3_aa: CASSPRPGLVLYEQYF
j_call: TRBJ2-7; v_call: TRBV7-9; d_call: -; clone_size: -; cdr3_nt: TGTGCCAGCAGCTTTTACGGGGTTCTATCCTACGAGCAGTACTTC; cdr3_aa: CASSFYGVLSYEQYF
j_call: TRBJ2-3; v_call: TRBV27; d_call: -; clone_size: -; cdr3_nt: TGTGCCAGCAGTCGCGCATCAAACACAGATACGCAGTATTTT; cdr3_aa: CASSRASNTDTQYF
j_call: TRBJ1-5; v_call: TRBV10-3; d_call: TRBD1; clone_size: -; cdr3_nt: TGTGCCATCAGTGAGCGGGAAGGGGGCCTCCAGCCCCAGCATTTT; cdr3_aa: CAISEREGGLQPQHF
j_call: TRBJ2-1; v_call: TRBV4-3; d_call: TRBD2; clone_size: -; cdr3_nt: TGCGCCAGCAGCCAAGATCTCGGGACTAGCAGATACAATGAGCAGTTCTTC; cdr3_aa: CASSQDLGTSRYNEQFF
j_call: TRBJ1-1; v_call: TRBV27; d_call: TRBD1; clone_size: -; cdr3_nt: TGTGCCAGCAGTACGGGACAGGGGGTCACTGAAGCTTTCTTT; cdr3_aa: CASSTGQGVTEAFF
j_call: TRBJ2-3; v_call: TRBV2; d_call: -; clone_size: few; cdr3_nt: TGTGCCAGCAGTTCTAGCACAGATACGCAGTATTTT; cdr3_aa: CASSSSTDTQYF
j_call: TRBJ2-2; v_call: TRBV7-3; d_call: TRBD2; clone_size: -; cdr3_nt: TGTGCCAGCAGCTTACTTGGTAGCGGGAGGGCCGGGGAGCTGTTTTTT; cdr3_aa: CASSLLGSGRAGELFF
j_call: TRBJ2-7; v_call: TRBV28; d_call: -; clone_size: -; cdr3_nt: TGTGCCAGCAGTTTCCGGGGGTACGAGCAGTACTTC; cdr3_aa: CASSFRGYEQYF
j_call: TRBJ2-1; v_call: TRBV6-5; d_call: TRBD2; clone_size: -; cdr3_nt: TGTGCCAGCAGTTACTCGTCACTAGCGGGGGACAATGAGCAGTTCTTC; cdr3_aa: CASSYSSLAGDNEQFF
j_call: TRBJ2-3; v_call: TRBV30; d_call: TRBD2; clone_size: -; cdr3_nt: TGTGCCTGGGGTGGACTAGCGGGGACGACAGATACGCAGTATTTT; cdr3_aa: CAWGGLAGTTDTQYF
j_call: TRBJ1-5; v_call: TRBV28; d_call: TRBD1; clone_size: -; cdr3_nt: TGTGCCAGCAGCCTACAGGGGGTGGTTCAGCCCCAGCATTTT; cdr3_aa: CASSLQGVVQPQHF
j_call: TRBJ2-3; v_call: TRBV7-2; d_call: TRBD2; clone_size: -; cdr3_nt: TGTGCCAGCAGCTCGCCGGGACTAGCAGATACGCAGTATTTT; cdr3_aa: CASSSPGLADTQYF
j_call: TRBJ1-5; v_call: TRBV18; d_call: TRBD1; clone_size: -; cdr3_nt: TGTGCCAGCTCATTCACGGACAGGGGCGGCCAGCCCCAGCATTTT; cdr3_aa: CASSFTDRGGQPQHF
j_call: TRBJ1-4; v_call: TRBV5-1; d_call: -; clone_size: -; cdr3_nt: TGCGCCAGCAGCTTCGGGGGAGGGGATGAAAAACTGTTTTTT; cdr3_aa: CASSFGGGDEKLFF
j_call: TRBJ2-1; v_call: TRBV25-1; d_call: -; clone_size: -; cdr3_nt: TGTGCCAGCAGTGACAGCGACAGACCATACAATGAGCAGTTCTTC; cdr3_aa: CASSDSDRPYNEQFF
j_call: TRBJ2-1; v_call: TRBV25-1; d_call: TRBD1; clone_size: -; cdr3_nt: TGTGCCAGCAGCCCCACAGGGGGCCCGAATGAGCAGTTCTTC; cdr3_aa: CASSPTGGPNEQFF
j_call: TRBJ2-1; v_call: TRBV27; d_call: -; clone_size: -; cdr3_nt: TGTGCCAGCAGTTTACGGACAGGGAGGGGTGAGCAGTTCTTC; cdr3_aa: CASSLRTGRGEQFF
j_call: TRBJ1-4; v_call: TRBV27; d_call: TRBD1; clone_size: once; cdr3_nt: TGTGCCAGCAGTTGGGGCAGGGGGAGTGAAAAACTGTTTTTT; cdr3_aa: CASSWGRGSEKLFF
j_call: TRBJ1-5; v_call: TRBV27; d_call: -; clone_size: -; cdr3_nt: TGTGCCAGCAGTTTGCGTGTCAAAGGAGAGCCCCAGCATTTT; cdr3_aa: CASSLRVKGEPQHF
j_call: TRBJ2-7; v_call: TRBV5-1; d_call: TRBD1; clone_size: -; cdr3_nt: TGCGCCAGCAGCCCGAATTCGTTAGTGGACAGGGGCGAGCAGTACTTC; cdr3_aa: CASSPNSLVDRGEQYF
j_call: TRBJ1-5; v_call: TRBV25-1; d_call: -; clone_size: -; cdr3_nt: TGTGCCAGCAATACAGGGAATCAGCCCCAGCATTTT; cdr3_aa: CASNTGNQPQHF
j_call: TRBJ1-5; v_call: TRBV10-3; d_call: -; clone_size: -; cdr3_nt: TGTGCCATCAGTGAGAGGGAGCCAAGCAATCAGCCCCAGCATTTT; cdr3_aa: CAISEREPSNQPQHF
j_call: TRBJ2-2; v_call: TRBV7-2; d_call: -; clone_size: -; cdr3_nt: TGTGCCAGCGCCAACGACGGGGGGCCCACCGGGGAGCTGTTTTTT; cdr3_aa: CASANDGGPTGELFF
j_call: TRBJ1-5; v_call: TRBV28; d_call: -; clone_size: few; cdr3_nt: TGTGCCAGCAGCACAGGGTTCGGCAATCAGCCCCAGCATTTT; cdr3_aa: CASSTGFGNQPQHF
j_call: TRBJ2-3; v_call: TRBV9; d_call: TRBD2; clone_size: -; cdr3_nt: TGTGCCAGCACCCCTAGCGGGGGTAGCACAGATACGCAGTATTTT; cdr3_aa: CASTPSGGSTDTQYF
j_call: TRBJ1-2; v_call: TRBV11-2; d_call: TRBD1; clone_size: -; cdr3_nt: TGTGCCAGCAGCTTAGGGGGGACAGTCCTACTTTATGGCTACACCTTC; cdr3_aa: CASSLGGTVLLYGYTF
j_call: TRBJ1-1; v_call: TRBV7-9; d_call: -; clone_size: -; cdr3_nt: TGTGCCAGCAGCTCCCCGGGGAAGAACACTGAAGCTTTCTTT; cdr3_aa: CASSSPGKNTEAFF
j_call: TRBJ2-3; v_call: TRBV6-5; d_call: -; clone_size: -; cdr3_nt: TGTGCCAGCAGTTACTCCCGAGTTTCAGATACGCAGTATTTT; cdr3_aa: CASSYSRVSDTQYF
j_call: TRBJ1-2; v_call: TRBV5-1; d_call: -; clone_size: -; cdr3_nt: TGCGCCAACAGCTTGGAATACATGGCATATGGCTACACCTTC; cdr3_aa: CANSLEYMAYGYTF
j_call: TRBJ2-2; v_call: TRBV28; d_call: TRBD2; clone_size: -; cdr3_nt: TGTGCCATCCAGCGGGAGCCGAACACCGGGGAGCTGTTTTTT; cdr3_aa: CAIQREPNTGELFF
j_call: TRBJ1-5; v_call: TRBV28; d_call: TRBD1; clone_size: -; cdr3_nt: TGTGCCAGCAGTACGGGGACAGGCCGAGGCCAGCCCCAGCATTTT; cdr3_aa: CASSTGTGRGQPQHF
j_call: TRBJ1-3; v_call: TRBV6-5; d_call: -; clone_size: -; cdr3_nt: TGTGCCAGCAGTTACTTAGCGCCACACTCTGGAAACACCATATATTTT; cdr3_aa: CASSYLAPHSGNTIYF
j_call: TRBJ1-2; v_call: TRBV28; d_call: -; clone_size: -; cdr3_nt: TGTGCCAGCAGTCCAACCAGGGGTAAGGTCTATGGCTACACCTTC; cdr3_aa: CASSPTRGKVYGYTF
j_call: TRBJ1-1; v_call: TRBV5-1; d_call: -; clone_size: -; cdr3_nt: TGCGCCAGCAGCTTGGTGGGAGGGGCACGGACTGAAGCTTTCTTT; cdr3_aa: CASSLVGGARTEAFF
j_call: TRBJ2-3; v_call: TRBV30; d_call: TRBD2; clone_size: -; cdr3_nt: TGTGCCTGGAGACTAGCGGGTAGCACAGATACGCAGTATTTT; cdr3_aa: CAWRLAGSTDTQYF
j_call: TRBJ2-4; v_call: TRBV7-8; d_call: -; clone_size: few; cdr3_nt: TGTGCCAGCAGCTACACAGGTCAAAACATTCAGTACTTC; cdr3_aa: CASSYTGQNIQYF